The 14 T cell receptor beta chains below were found in one sample sequenced in a study of CD8+ T cells in alopecia areata. Extraction and reverse transcription of RNA yielded cDNA as the sequencing template. Profiled with immunoSEQ multiplex PCR; TCRdb holds only in-frame clones, not every one. This sample has 90,000 to 120,000 clones, with around 84% found just once. Treatment noted: oral pan-JAK inhibitor, 5-10 mg twice daily. Sample: CD8+ T cells sorted from blood, taken at week 24, from a patient treated with tofacitinib. The source of these receptors is a human donor with alopecia areata.

The chain combines TRBV5-1 with TRBJ2-7; TRBD1 is a possible D gene (6 bases). With 0 bases removed from V and 5 bases from J, the gap between germline ends came to 12 bases. The CDR3 runs to 14 residues. CDR1 and CDR2 (germline): SGHRS, YFSETQ. The CDR3 DNA reads TGCGCCAGCAGCTTGGACAGGGAACTCGACGAGCAGTACTTC. It codes for CASSLDRELDEQYF. Drawing the rest from reference TRBV5-1 and TRBJ2-7, the complete variable domain is KAGVTQTPRYLIKTRGQQVTLSCSPISGHRSVSWYQQTPGQGLQFLFEYFSETQRNKGNFPGRFSGRQFSNSRSEMNVSTLELGDSALYLCASSLDRELDEQYFGPGTRLTVT.

The rearrangement joins TRBV14 to TRBJ1-1, with 9 nucleotides matching TRBD1. This CDR3 has 14 residues. The germline CDR1 and CDR2 sequences are SGHDN and FVKESK. J lost 11 bases, V lost 1 base, and 8 bases had no gene match. The DNA of the CDR3 is TGTGCCAGCAGCCAAGTTGGGACAGGGCCTTACGCTTTCTTT. Its translation: CASSQVGTGPYAFF.

Worth noting for this clone: At the DNA level, this CDR3 is encoded by other sequences in the same sample as well. The V call is TRBV29-1, the J call TRBJ2-2; a weak D match, TRBD1 (6 bases). This CDR3 region has 12 residues. From germline, CDR1 is SQVTM and CDR2 ANQGSEA. With 4 bases removed from V and 3 bases from J, the gap between germline ends came to 6 bases. CDR3 DNA: TGCAGCGTTGCAGGGGACACCGGGGAGCTGTTTTTT. Encoded protein: CSVAGDTGELFF.

The chain employs TRBV11-3 and TRBJ2-5; D remains ambiguous. The length of the CDR3 is 14 residues. Trimming pared 5 bases from V and 3 bases from J, leaving 13 bases between. Germline V CDR1 and CDR2: SGHNT, YENEEA. CDR3 amino acids: CASSLPVVEETQYF. For the CDR3, the DNA is TGTGCCAGCAGCCTTCCCGTGGTTGAAGAGACCCAGTACTTC. Variable domain in full (rest from reference TRBV11-3 and TRBJ2-5): EAGVVQSPRYKIIEKKQPVAFWCNPISGHNTLYWYLQNLGQGPELLIRYENEEAVDDSQLPKDRFSAERLKGVDSTLKIQPAELGDSAVYLCASSLPVVEETQYFGPGTRLLVL.

This clone was seen a few times. V and J are TRBV19 and TRBJ2-7; TRBD2 agrees at 11 bases. The CDR3 extends over 15 amino acids. CDR1 and CDR2 from the germline V gene are LNHDA and SQIVND (reference sequence). Trimming took 5 bases from V and 2 from J; bases not matched to a gene: 5. Here the CDR3 reads CASSQASGGTYEQYF. CDR3 nucleotide sequence: TGTGCCAGTAGTCAAGCTAGCGGGGGGACCTACGAGCAGTACTTC.

The chain links TRBV4-1 to TRBJ2-2; TRBD2 might be the D (5 bases). V was cut by 2 bases and J by 8 bases, with 9 bases left in between. The CDR3 totals 13 residues. Germline values: CDR1 MGHRA, CDR2 YSYEKL. CDR3 nucleotides: TGCGCCAGCAGCCAATTGAGGGTAGGGGAGCTGTTTTTT. Translated, it gives CASSQLRVGELFF.

The V call is TRBV29-1, the J call TRBJ2-7; 9 bases agree with TRBD1. Trimming cost V 6 bases and J 3 bases; bases outside gene matches: 6. The germline V gene has CDR1 SQVTM and CDR2 ANQGSEA. The CDR3 has 13 amino acids. The CDR3 spells CSVRTGVNYEQYF. The CDR3 region has the DNA TGCAGCGTCCGGACAGGGGTTAACTACGAGCAGTACTTC.

The chain joins TRBV14 to TRBJ2-1, with D uncertain. Trimming took off 4 bases at V and 4 bases at J, with 14 bases between the two ends. The CDR3 is 15 amino acids. Looked up from germline, CDR1 is SGHDN and CDR2 is FVKESK. The CDR3 nucleotides are TGTGCCAGCAGCCGCCTAGGCCGCTCATACAATGAGCAGTTCTTC. Amino acids: CASSRLGRSYNEQFF.

The V and J genes are TRBV11-2 and TRBJ2-7; a weak D match, TRBD2 (5 bases). The CDR3 has 14 amino acids. Trimming removed 0 bases at V and 3 bases at J, with 9 bases between. CDR1 is SGHAT and CDR2 is FQNNGV in the germline V gene. For the CDR3, the DNA is TGTGCCAGCAGCTTAGATCGGGAACTCTACGAGCAGTACTTC. It encodes CASSLDRELYEQYF.

This chain uses TRBV11-2 with TRBJ2-1, with D uncertain. V lost 4 bases and J 3 bases, leaving 10 bases between the germline ends. The V gene's germline CDR1 is SGHAT and CDR2 FQNNGV. The CDR3 runs 14 residues. This CDR3 reads CASSSQTLYNEQFF. Here the CDR3 DNA reads TGTGCCAGCAGCTCGCAAACACTCTACAATGAGCAGTTCTTC.

The rearrangement joins TRBV2 to TRBJ1-5; 8 bases map to TRBD1. Trimming removed 6 bases from V and 6 bases from J; junction bases left unmatched: 10. CDR3 length equals 15 residues. In germline, CDR1 is SNHLY, CDR2 FYNNEI. The CDR3 sequence is CASSPGQGIGQPQHF. CDR3 sequence (DNA): TGTGCCAGCAGCCCCGGACAGGGAATAGGTCAGCCCCAGCATTTT.

The genes are TRBV6-6 and TRBJ2-3, with 9 bases lining up with TRBD1. With V trimmed by 10 bases and J by 4 bases, 6 bases remained unmatched. The CDR3 runs 13 residues. The germline gives CDR1 MNHNY, CDR2 SVGAGI (reference sequence). The DNA of the CDR3 is TGTGCCATCCACGGACAGGGGCCAGATACGCAGTATTTT. Its protein is CAIHGQGPDTQYF.

This clone appeared once. The chain recombines TRBV4-3 with TRBJ2-2; D may be TRBD1 (6 bases). CDR1 LGHNA and CDR2 YSLEER come from the germline V gene. V gave up 4 bases and J gave up 6 bases, with 24 bases separating them. The CDR3 covers 18 residues. The CDR3 spells CASSLGTGQGFLAGELFF. The CDR3, as DNA: TGCGCCAGCAGCCTTGGAACTGGTCAGGGGTTTTTGGCCGGGGAGCTGTTTTTT.

The chain combines TRBV29-1 with TRBJ2-5; the match to TRBD1 covers 8 bases. CDR3 length: 13 amino acids. After removal of 3 bases from V and 4 bases from J, the junction contained 4 bases not matched to a gene. Germline V lookup: CDR1 SQVTM, CDR2 ANQGSEA. The CDR3 sequence: CSVDQGAGETQYF. CDR3 nucleotide sequence: TGCAGCGTTGACCAGGGGGCAGGAGAGACCCAGTACTTC.